This entry describes one T cell receptor beta chain. Its antigen remains unknown. These data belong to a study of beta chain features in type 1 diabetes. TCRB transcripts that were expressed got sequenced, as all of the isolated RNA had been reverse transcribed. Approximately 3.5 million reads per sample on average were obtained from naive, central memory and regulatory T cell samples. Assay used: immunoSEQ multiplex PCR; TCRdb lists only in-frame clones, some missing. The sample includes around 340,000 clones, over 7% of them seen just once. The CDR3 loop spans 16 amino acids. CDR1 is MNHEY, CDR2 SVGAGI, per germline. The trim removed 4 bases at V and 2 bases at J, leaving 8 bases unmatched. Study-level results: Among patients with Type 1 diabetes, TCRB CDR3s were moderately but significantly shorter in every one of the four CD4+ subsets. Within patients, naive, central memory and Treg TCRB repertoires seemed more similar than within healthy donors.

Source material: central memory CD4+ T cells from blood. This chain uses TRBV6-5 with TRBJ2-3; TRBD2 agrees at 8 bases. The clonotype originates from a man under 40 with type 1 diabetes. CDR3 residues: CASSSAGGGYTDTQYF. In DNA form, the CDR3 reads TGTGCCAGCAGTTCGGCTGGCGGGGGGTACACAGATACGCAGTATTTT.